Following are 26 T cell receptor beta chains from one sample sequenced in a study of T cell responses to AZD1222 COVID-19 vaccine. The data were produced by immunoSEQ multiplex PCR, yet TCRdb's version contains in-frame clones alone and is incomplete. The table has fewer than 85,000 clones, 70% to 90% seen once. This material consisted of peripheral blood, taken 28 days after the second AZD1222 dose. The receptor set was obtained from an adult who received the AZD1222 COVID-19 vaccine.

The rearrangement links TRBV12-5 to TRBJ1-1; 8 positions agree with TRBD1. V gave up 0 bases and J gave up 8 bases; unmatched junction bases: 11. The length of the CDR3 is 16 residues. Germline values: CDR1 LGHNT, CDR2 FRNRAP. CDR3 DNA: TGTGCTAGTGGTTTGGTCGGGACAGGACCAGTACCGGAAGCTTTCTTT. Translated, it gives CASGLVGTGPVPEAFF.

The chain joins TRBV12-3 or TRBV12-4 to TRBJ1-6, with D maybe TRBD1 (5 bases). V shed 2 bases and J shed 8 bases, with 7 bases lying between them. This CDR3 contains 13 residues. CDR3 DNA: TGTGCCAGCAGTTTATTGGGGGATTCACCCCTCCACTTT. Translated, it gives CASSLLGDSPLHF.

The genes are TRBV3-1 (or the pseudogene TRBV3-2) and TRBJ2-2, with 10 bases matching TRBD1. CDR1 and CDR2 (germline): LGHDT, YNNKEL (reference sequence). CDR3 length: 16 amino acids. V was clipped by 2 bases and J by 8 bases; unmatched bases: 8. The CDR3 sequence is CASSQPGQGIAGELFF. The CDR3, as DNA: TGTGCCAGCAGCCAACCGGGACAGGGGATCGCTGGGGAGCTGTTTTTT.

Written as DNA, the CDR3 is TGTGCCAGCAGTTTCTGGGGGAGAGGAATCAATGAGCAGTTCTTC. Protein: CASSFWGRGINEQFF. The chain carries TRBV27 and TRBJ2-1, with D possibly being TRBD1 or TRBD2 (5 bases each). CDR1 is MNHEY and CDR2 is SMNVEV in the germline V gene (reference sequence). V was shortened by 3 bases and J by 6 bases, with 15 bases between the two germline ends. The CDR3 extends over 15 amino acids.

V gene TRBV2 combines with J gene TRBJ2-7; D might be TRBD2 (5 bases). The V and J ends lost 4 bases and 6 bases respectively, with 13 bases between them. This CDR3 has 13 residues. CDR1 is SNHLY, CDR2 FYNNEI, per germline. The CDR3 region has the DNA TGTGCCAGCAGTGGGGCTAGCAAGGGCGAGCAGTACTTC. Protein product: CASSGASKGEQYF.

The gene calls are TRBV3-1 (or the pseudogene TRBV3-2) and TRBJ2-3; 7 nucleotides line up with TRBD2. Trimming took 5 bases from V and 2 from J; bases not matched to a gene: 7. Germline V gene data show CDR1 as LGHDT and CDR2 as YNNKEL (reference sequence). This CDR3 has 15 amino acids. Written as DNA, the CDR3 is TGTGCCAGCAGCGGGCTAGCGGTTAACACAGATACGCAGTATTTT. This sequence encodes CASSGLAVNTDTQYF.

The chain couples TRBV21-1 to TRBJ2-7; no check of the table's D call, TRBD2, against the DNA was made. TRBV21-1 is flagged as a pseudogene. The CDR3 runs to 17 residues. This CDR3 is CASSKAGEREKAYEQYF. The CDR3, as DNA: TGTGCCAGCAGCAAAGCTGGAGAGCGGGAGAAAGCCTACGAGCAGTACTTC.

This chain uses TRBV11-2 with TRBJ2-3; D unclear. CDR1 and CDR2 from the germline V gene are SGHAT and FQNNGV. Trimming took 2 bases from V and 5 from J, leaving 14 bases between them. The length of the CDR3 is 15 residues. The CDR3 DNA is TGTGCCAGCAGCTTACCTCGGAGCCTGGAAGATACGCAGTATTTT. Translation: CASSLPRSLEDTQYF.

This chain connects TRBV24-1 to TRBJ2-5; possible D gene TRBD1, 5 bases. The CDR3 consists of 13 residues. The V gene's germline CDR1 is KGHDR and CDR2 SFDVKD. Trimming took off 3 bases at V and 6 bases at J, with 10 bases between the two ends. DNA of the CDR3: TGTGCCACCAGTGATCAGACAGAACAGACCCAGTACTTC. This sequence encodes CATSDQTEQTQYF.

The chain couples TRBV5-5 to TRBJ1-6; D not certain. With 6 bases removed from V and 3 bases from J, the gap between germline ends came to 7 bases. Germline CDR1 and CDR2: SGHKS and YYEKEE (reference sequence). This CDR3 is 13 amino acids long. The CDR3 sequence is CASMRDYNSPLHF. For the CDR3, the DNA is TGTGCCAGCATGAGGGACTATAATTCACCCCTCCACTTT.

J is TRBJ1-2 and V is TRBV29-1, with a weak D call TRBD1 (6 bases). The CDR3 length is 14 residues. Germline V gene data show CDR1 as SQVTM and CDR2 as ANQGSEA. V was shortened by 3 bases and J by 4 bases, with 15 bases between the two germline ends. CDR3 protein: CSVESQGKGYGYTF. DNA of the CDR3: TGCAGCGTTGAGTCTCAGGGGAAAGGCTATGGCTACACCTTC.

This clone showed up just a few times. J is TRBJ1-1 and V is TRBV5-1; D is possibly TRBD1 (6 bases). Germline assignment: CDR1 SGHRS and CDR2 YFSETQ. V was trimmed by 4 bases and J by 4 bases, leaving 14 bases between them. The CDR3 has 14 residues. Written as DNA, the CDR3 is TGCGCCAGCAGCATATTACAGGGAGGCACTGAAGCTTTCTTT. Translation gives CASSILQGGTEAFF.

The chain has TRBV7-2 and TRBJ2-1; D call uncertain. Germline V gene lookup returns CDR1 SGHTA and CDR2 FQGNSA. Trimming pared 1 base from V and 7 bases from J, leaving 17 bases between. There are 16 residues in the CDR3. CDR3 protein: CASSLVEVSLQNEQFF. In DNA, the CDR3 is TGTGCCAGCAGCTTAGTTGAGGTATCCCTACAGAATGAGCAGTTCTTC.

The chain couples TRBV18 to TRBJ2-1; 11 bases are shared with TRBD2. There are 15 residues in the CDR3. V shed 6 bases, J shed 6 bases, and the junction held 7 bases outside the gene matches. CDR1 is KGHSH and CDR2 is LQKENI in the germline V gene. The DNA of the CDR3 is TGTGCCAGCTCCCCCACTAGCGGGAGAATCAATGAGCAGTTCTTC. Encoded protein: CASSPTSGRINEQFF. The complete variable domain, with remaining parts taken from reference TRBV18 and TRBJ2-1, reads NAGVMQNPRHLVRRRGQEARLRCSPMKGHSHVYWYRQLPEEGLKFMVYLQKENIIDESGMPKERFSAEFPKEGPSILRIQQVVRGDSAAYFCASSPTSGRINEQFFGPGTRLTVL.

The V call is TRBV4-2, the J call TRBJ2-1; 7 bases are shared with TRBD1. Trimming took 4 bases from V and 2 from J; bases not matched to a gene: 5. Germline V gene sequence: CDR1 LGHNA, CDR2 YNFKEQ. This CDR3 comprises 15 residues. CDR3 residues: CASSLGTAPYNEQFF. CDR3 nucleotides: TGTGCCAGCAGCCTCGGGACAGCCCCCTACAATGAGCAGTTCTTC.

V usage is TRBV24-1 and J usage is TRBJ2-3, with 10 bases fitting TRBD2. This CDR3 comprises 17 residues. From germline, CDR1 is KGHDR and CDR2 SFDVKD. J gave up 6 bases and V 2 bases, and 10 bases lay outside the gene matches. CDR3 DNA: TGTGCCACCAGTGATTCTGGGCTAGCGGGAGTAGGGGATACGCAGTATTTT. Translating gives CATSDSGLAGVGDTQYF.

The V call is TRBV6-5, the J call TRBJ1-4; the D is unclear. The germline CDR1 and CDR2 sequences are MNHEY and SVGAGI. This CDR3 is 15 amino acids long. V dropped 6 bases and J dropped 5 bases, with 16 bases sitting between them. The CDR3 sequence is CASSPVRDLNEKLFF. The DNA for the CDR3 is TGTGCCAGCAGCCCCGTGAGGGATCTGAATGAAAAACTGTTTTTT.

This sequence joins TRBV2 and TRBJ2-3; 13 positions agree with TRBD2. V lost 3 bases, J lost 4 bases, and 4 bases stayed unmatched. The CDR3 has 16 amino acids. The germline V gene has CDR1 SNHLY and CDR2 FYNNEI. The CDR3 sequence is CASSDTSGRAPDTQYF. CDR3 bases: TGTGCCAGCAGTGACACTAGCGGGAGGGCTCCAGATACGCAGTATTTT.

This chain uses TRBV6-1 with TRBJ2-1; 7 bases match TRBD2. The CDR3 contains 19 residues. V shed 3 bases, J shed 16 bases, and the junction held 30 bases outside the gene matches. Germline assignment: CDR1 MNHNS and CDR2 SASEGT. CDR3 nucleotide sequence: TGTGCCAGCAGTGATGGGAGGGGAGGTGGGAGCCTAATCGGATCAAGGGCATTCTTC. As protein: CASSDGRGGGSLIGSRAFF.

The rearrangement joins TRBV27 to TRBJ2-7; the match to TRBD2 covers 10 bases. Germline V gene sequence: CDR1 MNHEY, CDR2 SMNVEV (reference sequence). Trimming took 8 bases from V and 2 from J; bases not matched to a gene: 9. The CDR3 runs 15 residues. Written as DNA, the CDR3 is TGTGCCAGCTACCCCGCTAGCGGGGGAACCTACGAGCAGTACTTC. Residues: CASYPASGGTYEQYF.

The chain joins TRBV18 to TRBJ1-4; 9 positions agree with TRBD1. V lost 0 bases, J lost 7 bases, and 3 bases stayed unmatched. Germline V CDR1 and CDR2: KGHSH, LQKENI. This CDR3 is 15 amino acids long. In DNA form, the CDR3 reads TGTGCCAGCTCACCACCGGGACAGGGCGGTGAAAAACTGTTTTTT. It yields the protein CASSPPGQGGEKLFF.

This chain connects TRBV6-5 to TRBJ2-1, with D maybe TRBD2 (6 bases). Germline V gene sequence: CDR1 MNHEY, CDR2 SVGAGI. This CDR3 comprises 12 residues. Trimming stripped 7 bases from V and 10 bases from J, with 14 bases between. The CDR3 nucleotides read TGTGCCAGCAACCTACCCGGACTAGAGCAGTTCTTC. Translation gives CASNLPGLEQFF.

This chain's CDR3 is CASSLPGGAEAFF. CDR3 in DNA: TGTGCCAGCAGCTTACCTGGGGGGGCTGAAGCTTTCTTT. The V gene is TRBV7-9, the J gene TRBJ1-1; maybe TRBD1 (5 bases). Germline CDR1 and CDR2: SEHNR and FQNEAQ (reference sequence). Trimming pared 2 bases from V and 6 bases from J, leaving 10 bases between. The CDR3 sequence is 13 residues long.

The CDR3 protein is CAISESEVYQPQHF. The CDR3 region has the DNA TGTGCCATCAGTGAGTCGGAGGTCTATCAGCCCCAGCATTTT. The chain joins TRBV10-3 to TRBJ1-5; D remains unclear. The CDR3 length is 14 residues. V lost 0 bases to trimming and J lost 5 bases, with 8 bases between them. CDR1 and CDR2 (germline): ENHRY, SYGVKD.

The chain employs TRBV24-1 and TRBJ1-5; no clear D gene. Germline values: CDR1 KGHDR, CDR2 SFDVKD. V lost 9 bases to trimming and J lost 13 bases, with 12 bases between them. CDR3 length: 10 residues. The chain's CDR3 is CATRQRGQHF. The CDR3 DNA reads TGTGCCACCCGCCAACGAGGTCAGCATTTT.

The chain is built from TRBV5-1 and TRBJ2-1, with 8 bases fitting TRBD2. The CDR3 covers 15 residues. Germline CDR1 SGHRS, CDR2 YFSETQ. J gave up 5 bases and V 2 bases, and 6 bases lay outside the gene matches. CDR3 sequence reads: CASSLGLAGDNEQFF. In DNA, the CDR3 is TGCGCCAGCAGCTTAGGGCTAGCGGGTGACAATGAGCAGTTCTTC.